This T cell receptor (beta chain) is drawn from a study of blood T cell repertoires in COVID-19. Study at large: Acute and convalescent COVID-19 samples came from the United States, Italy and Spain. In each case, the material was cDNA or gDNA derived from T cells, B-cell-depleted T cells, or PBMCs.

Germline lookup yields CDR1 SGHAT and CDR2 FQDESV (reference sequence). Trimming removed 5 bases from V and 2 bases from J; junction bases left unmatched: 6. The CDR3 runs to 16 residues. The authors' processing: Amplification from reference gene primers served as the basis for estimated nucleated cell counts. Method: immunoSEQ multiplex PCR; TCRdb's copy keeps in-frame clones and lacks some. V and J calls plus clone size are reproduced from that table; the DNA served to infer D and trimming. The table records 20,000 to 30,000 clones, around 90% of them present only once. This chain joins TRBV11-1 and TRBJ2-5; 12 positions match TRBD2. The specimen was peripheral blood. The clonotype originates from a man between 65 and 85 years old with acute or convalescent COVID-19. The CDR3 region has the DNA TGTGCCAGCAGCCGAACCGGGACTAGCGGGCAAGAGACCCAGTACTTC. It is translated as CASSRTGTSGQETQYF.